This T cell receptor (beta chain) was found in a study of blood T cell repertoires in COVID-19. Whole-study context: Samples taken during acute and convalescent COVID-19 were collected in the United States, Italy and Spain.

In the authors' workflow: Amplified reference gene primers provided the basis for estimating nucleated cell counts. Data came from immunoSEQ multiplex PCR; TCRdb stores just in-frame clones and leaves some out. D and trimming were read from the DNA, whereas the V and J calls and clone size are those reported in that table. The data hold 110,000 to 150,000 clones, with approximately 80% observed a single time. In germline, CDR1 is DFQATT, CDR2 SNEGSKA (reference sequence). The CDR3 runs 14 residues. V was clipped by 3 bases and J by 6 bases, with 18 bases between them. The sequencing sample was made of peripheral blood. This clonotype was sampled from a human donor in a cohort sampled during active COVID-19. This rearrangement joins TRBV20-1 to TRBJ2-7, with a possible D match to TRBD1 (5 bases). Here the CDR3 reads CSASSPRGHIEQYF. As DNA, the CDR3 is TGCAGTGCTAGTAGTCCCCGAGGACATATCGAGCAGTACTTC.